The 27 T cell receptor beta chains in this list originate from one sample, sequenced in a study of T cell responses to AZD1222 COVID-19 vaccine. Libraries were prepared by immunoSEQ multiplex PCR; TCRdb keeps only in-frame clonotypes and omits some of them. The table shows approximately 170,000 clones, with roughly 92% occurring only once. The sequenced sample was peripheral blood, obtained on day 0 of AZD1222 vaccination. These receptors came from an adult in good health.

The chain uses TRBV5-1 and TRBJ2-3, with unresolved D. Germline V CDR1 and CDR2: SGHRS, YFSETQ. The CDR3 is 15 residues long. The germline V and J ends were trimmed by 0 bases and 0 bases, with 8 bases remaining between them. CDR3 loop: CASSLVGQSTDTQYF. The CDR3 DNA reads TGCGCCAGCAGCTTGGTGGGTCAGAGCACAGATACGCAGTATTTT.

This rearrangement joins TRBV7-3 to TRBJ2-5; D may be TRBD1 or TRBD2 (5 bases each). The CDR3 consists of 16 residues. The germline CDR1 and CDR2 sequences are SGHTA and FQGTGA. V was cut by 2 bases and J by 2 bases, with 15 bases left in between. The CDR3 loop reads CASSLGGRVGQETQYF. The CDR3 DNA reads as TGTGCCAGCAGCTTAGGGGGTAGGGTGGGTCAAGAGACCCAGTACTTC. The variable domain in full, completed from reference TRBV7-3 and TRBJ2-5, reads GAGVSQTPSNKVTEKGKYVELRCDPISGHTALYWYRQSLGQGPEFLIYFQGTGAADDSGLPNDRFFAVRPEGSVSTLKIQRTERGDSAVYLCASSLGGRVGQETQYFGPGTRLLVL.

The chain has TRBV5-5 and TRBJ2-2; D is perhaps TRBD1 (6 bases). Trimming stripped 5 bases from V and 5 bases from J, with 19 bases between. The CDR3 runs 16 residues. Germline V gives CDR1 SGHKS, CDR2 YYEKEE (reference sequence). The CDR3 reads CASRPTGLGETGELFF. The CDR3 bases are TGTGCCAGCAGACCCACAGGGTTGGGGGAAACCGGGGAGCTGTTTTTT. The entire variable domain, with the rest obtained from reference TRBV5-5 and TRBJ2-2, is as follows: DAGVTQSPTHLIKTRGQQVTLRCSPISGHKSVSWYQQVLGQGPQFIFQYYEKEERGRGNFPDRFSARQFPNYSSELNVNALLLGDSALYLCASRPTGLGETGELFFGEGSRLTVL.

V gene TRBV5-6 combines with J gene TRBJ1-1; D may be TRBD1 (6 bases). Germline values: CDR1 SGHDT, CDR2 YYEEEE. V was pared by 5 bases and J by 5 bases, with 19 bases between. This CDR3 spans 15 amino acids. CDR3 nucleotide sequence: TGTGCCAGCAGACCTTACAGGGAGAGGGGGACTGAAGCTTTCTTT. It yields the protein CASRPYRERGTEAFF.

As DNA, the CDR3 is TGCGCCAGCAGCCCTCGGACAGCTAACTATGGCTACACCTTC. Translated: CASSPRTANYGYTF. V usage is TRBV5-1 and J usage is TRBJ1-2; a possible D gene is TRBD1 (6 bases). Trimming removed 4 bases from V and 0 bases from J, with 10 bases in between. This CDR3 is 14 amino acids long. From germline, CDR1 is SGHRS and CDR2 YFSETQ.

The CDR3 DNA reads as TGTGCCAGCAACCCGGACAGGGTGGTGTGGGGCTACACCTTC. It is translated as CASNPDRVVWGYTF. This chain joins TRBV6-5 and TRBJ1-2; 8 bases line up with TRBD1. The CDR3 loop spans 14 amino acids. The germline V gene has CDR1 MNHEY and CDR2 SVGAGI. V lost 7 bases, J lost 8 bases, and 12 bases stayed unmatched.

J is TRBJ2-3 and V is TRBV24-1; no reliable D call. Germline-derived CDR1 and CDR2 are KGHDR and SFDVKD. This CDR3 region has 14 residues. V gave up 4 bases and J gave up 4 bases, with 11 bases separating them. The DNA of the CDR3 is TGTGCCACCAGTGACACAGTGACATCAGATACGCAGTATTTT. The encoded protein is CATSDTVTSDTQYF.

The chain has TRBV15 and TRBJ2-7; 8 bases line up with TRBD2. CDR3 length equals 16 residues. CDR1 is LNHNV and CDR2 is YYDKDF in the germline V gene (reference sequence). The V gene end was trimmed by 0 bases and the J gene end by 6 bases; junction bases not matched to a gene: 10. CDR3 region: CATSRDERGPVGEQYF. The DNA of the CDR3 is TGTGCCACCAGCAGAGATGAGCGGGGGCCGGTGGGCGAGCAGTACTTC.

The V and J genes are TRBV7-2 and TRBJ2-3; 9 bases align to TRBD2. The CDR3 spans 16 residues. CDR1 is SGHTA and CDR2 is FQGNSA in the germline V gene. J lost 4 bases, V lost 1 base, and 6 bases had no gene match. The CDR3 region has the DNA TGTGCCAGCAGCTTAGTTGCGGGGGGGCCCGCAGATACGCAGTATTTT. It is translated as CASSLVAGGPADTQYF.

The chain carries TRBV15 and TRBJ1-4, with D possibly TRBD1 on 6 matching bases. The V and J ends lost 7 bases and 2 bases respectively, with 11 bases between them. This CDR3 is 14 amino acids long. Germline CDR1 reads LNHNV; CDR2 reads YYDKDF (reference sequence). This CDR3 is CATKGDLTNEKLFF. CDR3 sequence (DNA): TGTGCCACCAAGGGGGATTTGACTAATGAAAAACTGTTTTTT.

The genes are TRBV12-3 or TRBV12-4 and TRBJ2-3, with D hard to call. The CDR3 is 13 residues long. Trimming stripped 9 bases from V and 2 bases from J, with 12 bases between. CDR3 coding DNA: TGTGCCAGGTGGGCAGGCTACACAGATACGCAGTATTTT. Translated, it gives CARWAGYTDTQYF.

CDR3 sequence: CASSPDMGRDYTF. As DNA, the CDR3 is TGTGCCAGCAGCCCTGACATGGGTCGGGACTACACCTTC. The rearrangement links TRBV7-9 to TRBJ1-2, with unresolved D. V lost 5 bases and J lost 10, with 17 bases in between. The CDR3 loop spans 13 amino acids. Germline V gene lookup returns CDR1 SEHNR and CDR2 FQNEAQ (reference sequence).

CDR3 protein: CASSSRQGPYNEQFF. The CDR3, as DNA: TGTGCCAGCAGCTCTCGACAGGGTCCCTACAATGAGCAGTTCTTC. V and J are TRBV11-2 and TRBJ2-1, with 7 bases aligning to TRBD1. Germline trimming cut 4 bases from V and 2 bases from J; bases unmatched to any gene: 5. This CDR3 spans 15 amino acids. In germline, CDR1 is SGHAT, CDR2 FQNNGV.

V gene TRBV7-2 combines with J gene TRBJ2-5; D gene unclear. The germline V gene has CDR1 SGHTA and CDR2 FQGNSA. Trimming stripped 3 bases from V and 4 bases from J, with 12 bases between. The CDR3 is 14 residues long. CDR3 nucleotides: TGTGCCAGCAGCTTCTCGACTGGCCCAGAGACCCAGTACTTC. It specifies CASSFSTGPETQYF.

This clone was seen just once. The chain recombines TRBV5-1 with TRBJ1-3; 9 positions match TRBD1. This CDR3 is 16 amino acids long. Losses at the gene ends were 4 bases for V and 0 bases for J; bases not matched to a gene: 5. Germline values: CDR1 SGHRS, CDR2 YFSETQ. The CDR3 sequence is CASSKQGALSGNTIYF. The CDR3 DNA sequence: TGCGCCAGCAGCAAACAGGGGGCCCTCTCTGGAAACACCATATATTTT.

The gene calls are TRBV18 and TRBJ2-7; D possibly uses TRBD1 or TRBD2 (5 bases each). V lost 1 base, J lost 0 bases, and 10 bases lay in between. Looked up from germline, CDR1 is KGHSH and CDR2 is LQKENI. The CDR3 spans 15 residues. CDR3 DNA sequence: TGTGCCAGCTCACCACGTCCGGGGCTCTCCTACGAGCAGTACTTC. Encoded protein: CASSPRPGLSYEQYF.

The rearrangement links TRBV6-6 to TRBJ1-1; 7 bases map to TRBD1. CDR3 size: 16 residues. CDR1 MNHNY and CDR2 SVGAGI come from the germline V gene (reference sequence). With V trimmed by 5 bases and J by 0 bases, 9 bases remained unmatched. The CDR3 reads CASSPSGDRMNTEAFF. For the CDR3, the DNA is TGTGCCAGCAGTCCCTCGGGGGACAGAATGAACACTGAAGCTTTCTTT.

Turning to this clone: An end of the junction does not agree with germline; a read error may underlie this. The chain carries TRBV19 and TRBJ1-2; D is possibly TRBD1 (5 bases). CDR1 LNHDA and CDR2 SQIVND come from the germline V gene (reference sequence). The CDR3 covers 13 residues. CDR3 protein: CASSIDIFGTSRF. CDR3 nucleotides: TGTGCCAGTAGTATAGATATTTTTGGGACTTCCAGGTTC.

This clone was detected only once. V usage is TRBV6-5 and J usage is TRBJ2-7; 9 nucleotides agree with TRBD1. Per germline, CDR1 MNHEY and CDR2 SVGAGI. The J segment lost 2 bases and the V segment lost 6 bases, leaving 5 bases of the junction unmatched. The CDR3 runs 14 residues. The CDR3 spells CASSKGDRAYEQYF. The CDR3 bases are TGTGCCAGCAGCAAGGGGGACAGGGCCTACGAGCAGTACTTC.

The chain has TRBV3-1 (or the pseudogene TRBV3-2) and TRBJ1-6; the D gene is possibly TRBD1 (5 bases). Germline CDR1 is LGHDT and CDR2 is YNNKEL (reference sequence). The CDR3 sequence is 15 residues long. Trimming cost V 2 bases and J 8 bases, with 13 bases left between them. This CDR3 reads CASSQPGVEDSPLHF. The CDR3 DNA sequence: TGTGCCAGCAGCCAACCGGGGGTGGAAGATTCACCCCTCCACTTT.

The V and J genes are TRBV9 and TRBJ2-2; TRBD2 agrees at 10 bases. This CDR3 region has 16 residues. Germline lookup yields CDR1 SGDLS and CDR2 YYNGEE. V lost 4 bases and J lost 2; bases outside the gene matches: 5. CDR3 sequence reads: CASSLSGGANTGELFF. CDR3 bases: TGTGCCAGCAGCCTCAGCGGGGGGGCCAACACCGGGGAGCTGTTTTTT.

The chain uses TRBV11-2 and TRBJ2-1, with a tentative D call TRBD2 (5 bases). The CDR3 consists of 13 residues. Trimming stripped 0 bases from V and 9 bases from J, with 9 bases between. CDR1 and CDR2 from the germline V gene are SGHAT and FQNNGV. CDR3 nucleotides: TGTGCCAGCAGCTTAGAACCTGGGAGTGAGCAGTTCTTC. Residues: CASSLEPGSEQFF.

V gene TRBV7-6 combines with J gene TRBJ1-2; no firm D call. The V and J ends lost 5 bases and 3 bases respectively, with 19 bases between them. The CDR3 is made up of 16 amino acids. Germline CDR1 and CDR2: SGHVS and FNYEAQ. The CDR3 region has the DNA TGTGCCAGCAGCCAATTCCCGGGCCCTTCTGACTATGGCTACACCTTC. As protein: CASSQFPGPSDYGYTF. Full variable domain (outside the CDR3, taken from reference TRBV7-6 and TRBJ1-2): GAGVSQSPRYKVTKRGQDVALRCDPISGHVSLYWYRQALGQGPEFLTYFNYEAQQDKSGLPNDRFSAERPEGSISTLTIQRTEQRDSAMYRCASSQFPGPSDYGYTFGSGTRLTVV.

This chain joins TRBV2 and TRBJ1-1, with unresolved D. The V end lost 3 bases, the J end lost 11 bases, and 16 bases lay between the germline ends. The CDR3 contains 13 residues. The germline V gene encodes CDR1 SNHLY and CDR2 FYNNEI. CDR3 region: CASSDGPFFGAFF. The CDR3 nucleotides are TGTGCCAGCAGTGACGGGCCTTTCTTTGGGGCTTTCTTT.

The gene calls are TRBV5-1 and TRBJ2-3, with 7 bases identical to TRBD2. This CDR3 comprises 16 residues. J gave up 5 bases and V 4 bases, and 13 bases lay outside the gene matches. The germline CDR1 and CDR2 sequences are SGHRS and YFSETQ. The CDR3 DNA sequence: TGCGCCAGCAGCCCCGGCGGAAAGCGGGGCATAGATACGCAGTATTTT. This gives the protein CASSPGGKRGIDTQYF.

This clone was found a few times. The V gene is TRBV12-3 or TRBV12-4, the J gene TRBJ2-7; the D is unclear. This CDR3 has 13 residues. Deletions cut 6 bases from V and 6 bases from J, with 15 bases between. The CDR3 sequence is CASRGRTTPEQYF. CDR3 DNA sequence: TGTGCCAGCAGGGGCAGAACCACCCCCGAGCAGTACTTC.

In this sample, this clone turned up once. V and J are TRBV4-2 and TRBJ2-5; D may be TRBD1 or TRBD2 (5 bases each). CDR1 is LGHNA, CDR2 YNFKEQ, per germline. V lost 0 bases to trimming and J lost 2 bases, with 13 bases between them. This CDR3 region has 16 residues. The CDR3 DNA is TGTGCCAGCAGCCAAGAAAGAGGGACCCAACAAGAGACCCAGTACTTC. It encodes CASSQERGTQQETQYF.